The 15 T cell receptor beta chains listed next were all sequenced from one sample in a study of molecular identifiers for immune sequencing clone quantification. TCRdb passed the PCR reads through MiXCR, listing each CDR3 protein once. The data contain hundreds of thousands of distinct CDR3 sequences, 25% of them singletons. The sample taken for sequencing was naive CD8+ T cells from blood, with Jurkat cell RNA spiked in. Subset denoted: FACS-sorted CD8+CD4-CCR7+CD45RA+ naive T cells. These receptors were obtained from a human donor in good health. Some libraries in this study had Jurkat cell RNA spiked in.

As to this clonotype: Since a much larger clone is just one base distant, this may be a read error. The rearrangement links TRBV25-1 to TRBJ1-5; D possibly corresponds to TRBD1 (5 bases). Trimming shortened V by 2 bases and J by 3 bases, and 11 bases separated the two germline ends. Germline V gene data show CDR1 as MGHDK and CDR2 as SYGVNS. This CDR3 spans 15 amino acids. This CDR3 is CASSEPAGSNQPQHF. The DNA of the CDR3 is TGTGCCAGCAGTGAACCGGCAGGGTCCAATCAGCCCCAGCATTTT.

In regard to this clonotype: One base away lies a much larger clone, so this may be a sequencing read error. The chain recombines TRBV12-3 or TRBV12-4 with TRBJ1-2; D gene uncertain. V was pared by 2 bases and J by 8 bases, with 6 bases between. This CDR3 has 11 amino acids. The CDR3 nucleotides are TGTGCCAGCAGTTTATGGTCCGGCTACACCTTC. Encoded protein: CASSLWSGYTF.

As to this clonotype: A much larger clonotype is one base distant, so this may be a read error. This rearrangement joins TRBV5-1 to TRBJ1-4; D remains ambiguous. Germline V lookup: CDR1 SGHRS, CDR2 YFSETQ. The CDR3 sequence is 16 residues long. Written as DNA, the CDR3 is TGCGCCAACAGCTTGACACAGACCGCAACTAATGAAAAACTGTTTTTT. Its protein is CANSLTQTATNEKLFF.

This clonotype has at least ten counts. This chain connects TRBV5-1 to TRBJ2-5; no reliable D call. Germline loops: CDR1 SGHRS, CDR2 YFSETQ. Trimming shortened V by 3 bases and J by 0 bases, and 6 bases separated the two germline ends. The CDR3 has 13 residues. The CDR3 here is CASSSLYQETQYF. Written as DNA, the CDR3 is TGCGCCAGCAGCTCATTGTACCAAGAGACCCAGTACTTC.

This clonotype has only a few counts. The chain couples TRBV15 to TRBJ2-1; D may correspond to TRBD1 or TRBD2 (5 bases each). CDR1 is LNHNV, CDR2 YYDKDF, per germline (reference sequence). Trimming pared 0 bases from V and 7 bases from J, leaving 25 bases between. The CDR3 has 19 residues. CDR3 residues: CATSREMGVSDANSNEQFF. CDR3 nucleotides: TGTGCCACCAGCAGAGAGATGGGGGTTAGCGACGCGAATTCTAATGAGCAGTTCTTC. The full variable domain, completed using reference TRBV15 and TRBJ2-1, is DAMVIQNPRYQVTQFGKPVTLSCSQTLNHNVMYWYQQKSSQAPKLLFHYYDKDFNNEADTPDNFQSRRPNTSFCFLDIRSPGLGDTAMYLCATSREMGVSDANSNEQFFGPGTRLTVL.

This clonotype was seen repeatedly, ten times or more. CDR3 nucleotide sequence: TGCGCCAGCAGCCAAGTGTCTAGACCCGGCACTGAAGCTTTCTTT. Translated: CASSQVSRPGTEAFF. This chain joins TRBV4-1 and TRBJ1-1, with D unclear. Trimming shortened V by 1 base and J by 4 bases, and 13 bases separated the two germline ends. This CDR3 spans 15 amino acids. Per germline, CDR1 MGHRA and CDR2 YSYEKL.

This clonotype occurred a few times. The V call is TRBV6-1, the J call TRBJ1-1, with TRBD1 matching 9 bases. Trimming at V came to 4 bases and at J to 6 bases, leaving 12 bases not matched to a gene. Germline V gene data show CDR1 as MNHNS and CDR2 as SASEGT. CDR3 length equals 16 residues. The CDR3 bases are TGTGCCAGCAGTGGGGGGGGACAGGGATCGGGCCCTGAAGCTTTCTTT. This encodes CASSGGGQGSGPEAFF.

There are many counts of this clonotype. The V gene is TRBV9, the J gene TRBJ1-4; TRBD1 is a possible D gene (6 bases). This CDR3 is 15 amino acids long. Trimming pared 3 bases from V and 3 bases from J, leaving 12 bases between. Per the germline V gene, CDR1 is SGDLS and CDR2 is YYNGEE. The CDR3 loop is CASSETGSSNEKLFF. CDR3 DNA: TGTGCCAGCAGCGAAACAGGGAGTTCTAATGAAAAACTGTTTTTT.

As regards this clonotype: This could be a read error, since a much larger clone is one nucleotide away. The CDR3 region has the DNA TGCGCCAGCAGCTTGGGGACAGTAGCTCGAGAGACCCAGTACTTC. This encodes CASSLGTVARETQYF. The chain recombines TRBV5-1 with TRBJ2-5, with D possibly TRBD1 on 6 matching bases. CDR3 length: 15 amino acids. V was pared by 0 bases and J by 4 bases, with 13 bases between. In germline, CDR1 is SGHRS, CDR2 YFSETQ.

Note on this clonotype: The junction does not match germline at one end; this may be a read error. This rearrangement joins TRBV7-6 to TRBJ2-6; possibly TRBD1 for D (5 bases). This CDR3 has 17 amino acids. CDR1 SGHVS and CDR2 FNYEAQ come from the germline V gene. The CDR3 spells CASSLLRGPSGANVLIF. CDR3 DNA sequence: TGTGCCAGCAGCTTGTTAAGGGGCCCCTCTGGGGCCAACGTCCTGATTTTC. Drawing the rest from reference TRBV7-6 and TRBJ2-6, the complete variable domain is GAGVSQSPRYKVTKRGQDVALRCDPISGHVSLYWYRQALGQGPEFLTYFNYEAQQDKSGLPNDRFSAERPEGSISTLTIQRTEQRDSAMYRCASSLLRGPSGANVLIFGAGSRLTVL.

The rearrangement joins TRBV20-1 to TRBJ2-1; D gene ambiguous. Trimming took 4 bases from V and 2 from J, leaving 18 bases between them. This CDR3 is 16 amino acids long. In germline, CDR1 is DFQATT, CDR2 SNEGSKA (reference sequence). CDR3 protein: CSANVLAHKTYNEQFF. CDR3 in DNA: TGCAGTGCTAACGTCTTGGCCCACAAAACCTACAATGAGCAGTTCTTC.

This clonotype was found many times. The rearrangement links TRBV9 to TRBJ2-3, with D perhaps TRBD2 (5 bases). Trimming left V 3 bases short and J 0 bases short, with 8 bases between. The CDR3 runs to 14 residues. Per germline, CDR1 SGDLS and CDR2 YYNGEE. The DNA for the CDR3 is TGTGCCAGCAGCGGAGCGGTAAGCACAGATACGCAGTATTTT. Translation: CASSGAVSTDTQYF.

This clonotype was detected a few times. The DNA for the CDR3 is TGCGCCAGCAGCCAAGAGGAGGCAGGGAGGAACGAGCAGTACTTC. This sequence encodes CASSQEEAGRNEQYF. V and J are TRBV4-3 and TRBJ2-7, with D possibly matching TRBD2 (6 bases). V was cut by 0 bases and J by 5 bases, with 14 bases left in between. The CDR3 runs 15 residues. CDR1 and CDR2 (germline): LGHNA, YSLEER.

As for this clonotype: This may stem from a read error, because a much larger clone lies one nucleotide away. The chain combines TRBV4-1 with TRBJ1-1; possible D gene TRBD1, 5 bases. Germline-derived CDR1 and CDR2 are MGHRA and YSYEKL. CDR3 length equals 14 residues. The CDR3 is CASSPVAGNTAAFF. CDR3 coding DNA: TGCGCCAGCAGCCCCGTTGCAGGGAACACTGCAGCTTTCTTT.

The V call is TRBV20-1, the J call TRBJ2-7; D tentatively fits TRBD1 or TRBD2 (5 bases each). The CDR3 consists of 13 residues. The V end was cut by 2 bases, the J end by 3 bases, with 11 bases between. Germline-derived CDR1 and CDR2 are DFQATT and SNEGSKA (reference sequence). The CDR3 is CSARRDEGYEQYF. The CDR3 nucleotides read TGCAGTGCTAGACGGGACGAAGGCTACGAGCAGTACTTC.